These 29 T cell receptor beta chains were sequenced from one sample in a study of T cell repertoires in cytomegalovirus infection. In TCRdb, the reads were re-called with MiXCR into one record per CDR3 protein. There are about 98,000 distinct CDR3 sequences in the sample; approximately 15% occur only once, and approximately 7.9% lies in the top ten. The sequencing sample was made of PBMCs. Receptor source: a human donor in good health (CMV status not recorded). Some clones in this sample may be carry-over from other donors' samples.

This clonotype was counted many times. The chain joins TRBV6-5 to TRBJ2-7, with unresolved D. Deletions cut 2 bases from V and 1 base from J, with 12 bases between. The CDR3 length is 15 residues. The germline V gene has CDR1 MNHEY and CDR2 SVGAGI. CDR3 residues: CASSYTELYSYEQYF. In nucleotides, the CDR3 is TGTGCCAGCAGTTACACAGAGCTTTATTCCTACGAGCAGTACTTC.

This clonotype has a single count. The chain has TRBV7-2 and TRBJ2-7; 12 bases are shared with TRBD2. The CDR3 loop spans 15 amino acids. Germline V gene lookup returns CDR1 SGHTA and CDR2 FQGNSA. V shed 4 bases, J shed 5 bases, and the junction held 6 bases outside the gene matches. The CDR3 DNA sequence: TGTGCCAGCAGCTCTGGACTAGCGGGGCAAGACGAGCAGTACTTC. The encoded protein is CASSSGLAGQDEQYF. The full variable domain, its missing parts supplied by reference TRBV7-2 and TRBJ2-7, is GAGVSQSPSNKVTEKGKDVELRCDPISGHTALYWYRQSLGQGLEFLIYFQGNSAPDKSGLPSDRFSAERTGGSVSTLTIQRTQQEDSAVYLCASSSGLAGQDEQYFGPGTRLTVT.

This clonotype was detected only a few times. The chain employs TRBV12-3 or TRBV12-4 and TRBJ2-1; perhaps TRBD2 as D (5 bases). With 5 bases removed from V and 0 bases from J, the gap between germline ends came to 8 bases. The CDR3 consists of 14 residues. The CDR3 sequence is CASSPGSSYNEQFF. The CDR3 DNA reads TGTGCCAGCAGTCCGGGGAGCTCCTACAATGAGCAGTTCTTC.

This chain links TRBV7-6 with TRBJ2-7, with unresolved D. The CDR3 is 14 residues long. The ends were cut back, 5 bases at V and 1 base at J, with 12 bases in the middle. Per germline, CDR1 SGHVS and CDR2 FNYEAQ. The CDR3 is CASSSPAASYEQYF. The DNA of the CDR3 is TGTGCCAGCAGCAGCCCCGCGGCGTCCTACGAGCAGTACTTC.

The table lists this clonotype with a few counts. The CDR3 region has the DNA TGCGCCAGCAGCCTTGGCCGTATCCACGGGAACTATGGCTACACCTTC. Protein sequence: CASSLGRIHGNYGYTF. The chain combines TRBV5-1 with TRBJ1-2; no clear D. V was clipped by 4 bases and J by 2 bases, with 18 bases between them. Per germline, CDR1 SGHRS and CDR2 YFSETQ. The CDR3 loop spans 16 amino acids.

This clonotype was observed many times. CDR3 amino acids: CASSFQDRVEKLFF. CDR3 in DNA: TGTGCCAGCAGCTTCCAGGACAGGGTTGAAAAACTGTTTTTT. The chain is built from TRBV11-2 and TRBJ1-4; 8 bases match TRBD1. The CDR3 sequence is 14 residues long. Germline assignment: CDR1 SGHAT and CDR2 FQNNGV. V shed 3 bases, J shed 7 bases, and the junction held 4 bases outside the gene matches.

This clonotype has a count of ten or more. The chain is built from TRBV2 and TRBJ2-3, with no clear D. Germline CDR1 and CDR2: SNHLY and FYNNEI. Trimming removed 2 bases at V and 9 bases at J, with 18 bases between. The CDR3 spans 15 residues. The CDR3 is CASSELSSAHKTQYF. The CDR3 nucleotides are TGTGCCAGCAGTGAATTGTCCTCGGCGCATAAGACGCAGTATTTT.

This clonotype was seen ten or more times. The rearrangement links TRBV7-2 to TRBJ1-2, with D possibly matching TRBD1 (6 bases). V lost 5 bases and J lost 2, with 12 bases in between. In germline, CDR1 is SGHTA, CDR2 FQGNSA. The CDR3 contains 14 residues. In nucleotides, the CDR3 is TGTGCCAGCAGCAGTCAGGGGTCGAACTATGGCTACACCTTC. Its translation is CASSSQGSNYGYTF.

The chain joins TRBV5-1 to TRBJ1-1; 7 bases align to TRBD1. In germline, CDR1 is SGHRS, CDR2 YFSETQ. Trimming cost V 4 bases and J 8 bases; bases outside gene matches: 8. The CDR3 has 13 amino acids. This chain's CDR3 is CASSQGGGAEAFF. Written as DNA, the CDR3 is TGCGCCAGCAGCCAGGGGGGCGGAGCCGAAGCTTTCTTT.

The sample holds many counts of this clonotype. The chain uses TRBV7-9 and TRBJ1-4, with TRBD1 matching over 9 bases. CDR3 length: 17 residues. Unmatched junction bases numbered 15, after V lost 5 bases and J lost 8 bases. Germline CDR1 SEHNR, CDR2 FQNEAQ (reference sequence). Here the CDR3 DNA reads TGTGCCAGCAGCCCGCGGGACAGGGCGATGGGGCCAGAAAAACTGTTTTTT. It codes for CASSPRDRAMGPEKLFF.

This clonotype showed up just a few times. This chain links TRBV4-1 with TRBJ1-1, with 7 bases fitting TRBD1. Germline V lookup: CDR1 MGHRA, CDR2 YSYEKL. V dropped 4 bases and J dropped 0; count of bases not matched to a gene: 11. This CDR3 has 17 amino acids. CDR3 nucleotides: TGCGCCAGCAGCCTGCAGACAGGGAAGGGAATGAACACTGAAGCTTTCTTT. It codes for CASSLQTGKGMNTEAFF.

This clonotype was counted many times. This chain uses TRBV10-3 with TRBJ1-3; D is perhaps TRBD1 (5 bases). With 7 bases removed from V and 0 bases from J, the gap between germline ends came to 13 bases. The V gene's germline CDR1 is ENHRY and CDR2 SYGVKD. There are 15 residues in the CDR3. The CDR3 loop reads CAINSGTFSGNTIYF. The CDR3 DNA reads TGTGCCATCAATTCGGGGACGTTCTCTGGAAACACCATATATTTT.

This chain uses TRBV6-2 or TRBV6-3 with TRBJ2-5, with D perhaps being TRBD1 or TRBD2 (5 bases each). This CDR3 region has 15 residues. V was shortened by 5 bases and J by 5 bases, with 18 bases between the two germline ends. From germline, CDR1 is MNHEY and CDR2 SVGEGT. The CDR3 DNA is TGTGCCAGCAGTATCCCCGGGGCCCTGGGCGAGACCCAGTACTTC. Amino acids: CASSIPGALGETQYF.

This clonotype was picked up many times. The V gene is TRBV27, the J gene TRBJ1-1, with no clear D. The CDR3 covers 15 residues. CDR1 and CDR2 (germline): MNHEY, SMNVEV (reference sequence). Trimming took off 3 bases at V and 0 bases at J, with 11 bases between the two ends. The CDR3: CASSFQVGMNTEAFF. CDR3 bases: TGTGCCAGCAGTTTTCAGGTGGGGATGAACACTGAAGCTTTCTTT.

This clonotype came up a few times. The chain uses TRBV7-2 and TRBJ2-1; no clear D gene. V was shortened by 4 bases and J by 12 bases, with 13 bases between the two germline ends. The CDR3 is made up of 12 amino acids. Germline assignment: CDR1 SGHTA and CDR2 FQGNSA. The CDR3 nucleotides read TGTGCCAGCAGCTCGGGTCGGCCGCCGCAGTTCTTC. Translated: CASSSGRPPQFF.

CDR3 in DNA: TGTGCCAGCAGCACCCCATGGTTTGACGGGGAGCTGTTTTTT. It codes for CASSTPWFDGELFF. V is TRBV7-3 and J is TRBJ2-2; D is unresolved. Germline CDR1 is SGHTA and CDR2 is FQGTGA. The CDR3 sequence is 14 residues long. V was trimmed by 5 bases and J by 7 bases, leaving 14 bases between them.

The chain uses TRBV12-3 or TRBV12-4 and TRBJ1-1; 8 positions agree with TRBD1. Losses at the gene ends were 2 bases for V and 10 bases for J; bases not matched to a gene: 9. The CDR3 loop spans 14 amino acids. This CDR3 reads CASSLSSGGGGAFF. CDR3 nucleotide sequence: TGTGCCAGCAGTTTATCGTCAGGGGGCGGGGGAGCTTTCTTT.

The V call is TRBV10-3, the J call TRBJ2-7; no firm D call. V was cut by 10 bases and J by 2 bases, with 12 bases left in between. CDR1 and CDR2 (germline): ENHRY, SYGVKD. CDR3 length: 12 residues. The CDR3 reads CATSDVAYEQYF. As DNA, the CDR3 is TGTGCCACTTCCGATGTTGCCTACGAGCAGTACTTC.

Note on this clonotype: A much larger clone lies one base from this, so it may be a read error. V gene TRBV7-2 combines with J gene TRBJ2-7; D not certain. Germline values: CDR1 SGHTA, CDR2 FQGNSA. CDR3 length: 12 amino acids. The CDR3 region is CPSSQVAYEQYF. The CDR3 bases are TGTCCCAGCAGTCAGGTAGCCTACGAGCAGTACTTC.

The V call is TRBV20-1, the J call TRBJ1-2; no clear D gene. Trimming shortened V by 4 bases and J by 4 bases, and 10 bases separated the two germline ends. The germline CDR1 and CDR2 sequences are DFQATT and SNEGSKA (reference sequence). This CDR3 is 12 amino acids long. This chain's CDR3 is CSAKRSSYGYTF. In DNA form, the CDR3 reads TGCAGTGCTAAGAGGTCGTCCTATGGCTACACCTTC.

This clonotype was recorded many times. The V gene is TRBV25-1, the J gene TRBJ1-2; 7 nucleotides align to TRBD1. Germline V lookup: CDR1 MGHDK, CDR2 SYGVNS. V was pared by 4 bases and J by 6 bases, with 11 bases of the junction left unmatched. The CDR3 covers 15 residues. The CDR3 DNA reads TGTGCCAGCAGTGCCCTGGCCGGGACAGAGAATGGCTACACCTTC. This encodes CASSALAGTENGYTF.

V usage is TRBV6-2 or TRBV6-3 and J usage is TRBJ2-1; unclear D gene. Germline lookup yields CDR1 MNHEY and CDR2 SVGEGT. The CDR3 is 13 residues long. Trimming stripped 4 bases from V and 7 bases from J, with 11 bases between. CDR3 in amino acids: CASSSSAPNEQFF. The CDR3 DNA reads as TGTGCCAGCAGTTCTTCTGCCCCGAATGAGCAGTTCTTC.

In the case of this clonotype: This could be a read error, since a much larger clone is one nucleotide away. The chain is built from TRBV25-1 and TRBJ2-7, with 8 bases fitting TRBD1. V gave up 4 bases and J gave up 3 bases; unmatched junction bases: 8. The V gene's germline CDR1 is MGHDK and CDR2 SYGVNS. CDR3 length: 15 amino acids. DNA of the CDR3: TGTGCCAGCAGTGTAACCTGGACAGGGAACTACGAGCAGTACTTC. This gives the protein CASSVTWTGNYEQYF.

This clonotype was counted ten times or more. In nucleotides, the CDR3 is TGTGCCAGCATATCACAGTTGCTCTCTGGAAACACCATATATTTT. Its protein product is CASISQLLSGNTIYF. The chain employs TRBV12-3 or TRBV12-4 and TRBJ1-3; D is unresolved. Between the trimmed V and J ends, which lost 7 bases and 0 bases, there was a span of 13 bases. The CDR3 runs 15 residues.

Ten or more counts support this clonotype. In nucleotides, the CDR3 is TGTGCCAGCAGCCTGGGACGAAGCCAAGAGACCCAGTACTTC. Encoded protein: CASSLGRSQETQYF. The chain uses TRBV7-2 and TRBJ2-5, with D perhaps given as TRBD1 or TRBD2 (5 bases each). Trimming stripped 5 bases from V and 1 base from J, with 11 bases between. Germline lookup yields CDR1 SGHTA and CDR2 FQGNSA. The CDR3 extends over 14 amino acids.

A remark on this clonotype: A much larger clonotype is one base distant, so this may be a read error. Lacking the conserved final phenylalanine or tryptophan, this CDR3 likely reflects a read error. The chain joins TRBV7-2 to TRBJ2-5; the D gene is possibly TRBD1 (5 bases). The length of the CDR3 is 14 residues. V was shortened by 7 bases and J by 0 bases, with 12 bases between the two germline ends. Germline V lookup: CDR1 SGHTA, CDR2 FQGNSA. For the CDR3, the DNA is TGTGCCAGCATAGAGGCAGGGTACCAAGAGACCCAGTACCTC. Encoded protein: CASIEAGYQETQYL.

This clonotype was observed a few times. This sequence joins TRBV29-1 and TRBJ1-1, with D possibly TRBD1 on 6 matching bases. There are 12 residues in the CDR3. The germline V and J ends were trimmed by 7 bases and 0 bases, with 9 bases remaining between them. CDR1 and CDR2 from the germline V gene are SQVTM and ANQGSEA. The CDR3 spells CSAGTMNTEAFF. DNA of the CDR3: TGCAGCGCCGGGACAATGAACACTGAAGCTTTCTTT.

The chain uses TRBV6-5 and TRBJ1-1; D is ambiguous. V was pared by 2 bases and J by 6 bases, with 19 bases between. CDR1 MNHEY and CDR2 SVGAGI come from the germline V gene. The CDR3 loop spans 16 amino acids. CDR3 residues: CASSYGEGRSIAEAFF. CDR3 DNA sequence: TGTGCCAGCAGTTACGGGGAGGGCCGGTCGATCGCTGAAGCTTTCTTT.

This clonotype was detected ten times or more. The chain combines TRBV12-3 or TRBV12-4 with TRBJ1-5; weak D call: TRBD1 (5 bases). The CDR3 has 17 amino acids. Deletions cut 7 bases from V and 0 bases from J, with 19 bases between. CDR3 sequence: CASTQYTAGSSNQPQHF. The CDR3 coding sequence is TGTGCCAGCACCCAATACACCGCAGGGTCTAGCAATCAGCCCCAGCATTTT.